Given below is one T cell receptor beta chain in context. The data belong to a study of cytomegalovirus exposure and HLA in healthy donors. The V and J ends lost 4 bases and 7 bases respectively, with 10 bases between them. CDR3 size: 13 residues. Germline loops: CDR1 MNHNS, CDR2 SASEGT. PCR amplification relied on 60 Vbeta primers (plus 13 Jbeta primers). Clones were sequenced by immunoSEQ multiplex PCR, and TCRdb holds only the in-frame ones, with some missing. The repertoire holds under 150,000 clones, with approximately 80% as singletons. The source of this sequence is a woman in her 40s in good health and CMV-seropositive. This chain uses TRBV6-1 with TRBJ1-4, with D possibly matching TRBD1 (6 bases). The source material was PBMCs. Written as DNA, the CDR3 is TGTGCCAGCAGTGGGGGGGGCTCTGAAAAACTGTTTTTT. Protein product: CASSGGGSEKLFF.